These 7 T cell receptor beta chains originate from one sample sequenced in a study of blood T cell repertoires in COVID-19. The assay was immunoSEQ multiplex PCR, and TCRdb's table has in-frame clones only and misses some. This sample has roughly 300,000 clones; approximately 90% occur once, and the top ten carry about 2.3%. The specimen was PBMCs or T cells enriched from blood (not recorded which). The source is a woman in her 40s with acute COVID-19.

This chain uses TRBV6-2 or TRBV6-3 with TRBJ1-1; D not resolved. The CDR3 is 13 amino acids. Trimming cost V 5 bases and J 1 base, with 8 bases left between them. Germline CDR1 MNHEY, CDR2 SVGEGT. The CDR3 coding sequence is TGTGCCAGCAGTCGACATACGAACACTGAAGCTTTCTTT. Its translation: CASSRHTNTEAFF.

The CDR3 DNA sequence: TGTGCCATCAGCAATCCGACTTATGGCTACACCTTC. It codes for CAISNPTYGYTF. This chain uses TRBV10-3 with TRBJ1-2, with D uncertain. The CDR3 is 12 amino acids. V gave up 6 bases and J gave up 5 bases, with 10 bases separating them. Germline assignment: CDR1 ENHRY and CDR2 SYGVKD.

V and J are TRBV24-1 and TRBJ1-1; D might be TRBD1 (5 bases). The CDR3 extends over 14 amino acids. Germline CDR1 and CDR2: KGHDR and SFDVKD. V was pared by 5 bases and J by 4 bases, with 13 bases between. This chain's CDR3 is CATSAGLGSTEAFF. The CDR3 DNA follows: TGTGCCACCAGTGCAGGGCTTGGTAGCACTGAAGCTTTCTTT.

The genes are TRBV19 and TRBJ2-7; 8 bases agree with TRBD2. The germline V gene encodes CDR1 LNHDA and CDR2 SQIVND (reference sequence). With 5 bases clipped from V and 1 base from J, the junction kept 7 bases outside the gene matches. CDR3 size: 15 residues. This chain's CDR3 is CASSFAGGGSYEQYF. The CDR3 nucleotides are TGTGCCAGTAGTTTCGCGGGAGGCGGGTCCTACGAGCAGTACTTC.

This clone was seen only once. The chain carries TRBV29-1 and TRBJ1-1, with a tentative D call TRBD1 (5 bases). The CDR3 consists of 12 residues. Trimming took 4 bases from V and 5 from J, leaving 11 bases between them. Per germline, CDR1 SQVTM and CDR2 ANQGSEA. The CDR3 coding sequence is TGCAGCGTTGGGGCAGGGCTGACTGAAGCTTTCTTT. The encoded protein is CSVGAGLTEAFF.

This sequence joins TRBV10-3 and TRBJ1-6; D perhaps matches TRBD1 (5 bases). Deletions cut 4 bases from V and 9 bases from J, with 16 bases between. The germline CDR1 and CDR2 sequences are ENHRY and SYGVKD. The CDR3 is 15 amino acids. The CDR3 DNA sequence: TGTGCCATCAGTGGGGGCCAGACAGTGGGTTCACCCCTCCACTTT. As protein: CAISGGQTVGSPLHF.

The chain recombines TRBV29-1 with TRBJ1-1, with D unresolved. CDR1 is SQVTM, CDR2 ANQGSEA, per germline. Trimming stripped 7 bases from V and 4 bases from J, with 19 bases between. The CDR3 extends over 14 amino acids. CDR3 loop: CSAGGETRGTEAFF. CDR3 nucleotides: TGCAGCGCCGGAGGTGAGACCCGGGGCACTGAAGCTTTCTTT.